These T cell receptor beta chains were read from a single sample in a study of T cells in Graves' hyperthyroidism and ophthalmopathy. TCRdb redid the calling of the multiplex PCR reads with MiXCR, one entry per CDR3 protein. The table has about 400,000 distinct CDR3 sequences, roughly 13% seen once. Sequencing used blood. Receptors were obtained from a woman between 18 and 29 years old with Graves' hyperthyroidism. CDR3s include the opening cysteine and the closing phenylalanine or tryptophan. D genes are given only for firm matches. The size of a clone is reported for some rows only, either as once, few or many, or as a class for expanded clones.

many	TRBV18	.	TRBJ2-1	TGTGCCAGCTCAGAGTCGGGCGATGAGCAGTTCTTC	CASSESGDEQFF
many	TRBV20-1	TRBD1	TRBJ2-7	TGCAGTGCTTTCGGACAGGGGAACGAGCAGTACTTC	CSAFGQGNEQYF
many	TRBV28	.	TRBJ1-2	TGTGCCAGCAGTTTAGGAGGGGCTTTCTATGGCTACACCTTC	CASSLGGAFYGYTF
many	TRBV5-1	.	TRBJ1-4	TGCGCCAGCAGCTACTCACAGGGAACAGGTGAAAAACTGTTTTTT	CASSYSQGTGEKLFF
.	TRBV5-1	.	TRBJ2-1	TGCGCCAGTCCGAAGGTTGGATCCTACAATGAGCAGTTCTTC	CASPKVGSYNEQFF
few	TRBV20-1	TRBD1	TRBJ1-4	TGCAGTGCCAGAGCCGGGACAGGGGCCGAAAAACTGTTTTTT	CSARAGTGAEKLFF
many	TRBV28	TRBD1	TRBJ2-7	TGTGCCAGCAACCCGGACAGGGGGCCTGGAGAGCAGTACTTC	CASNPDRGPGEQYF
many	TRBV6-1	.	TRBJ2-7	TGTGCCAGCAGGGCCCATCGGGACTCCCTCTACGAGCAGTACTTC	CASRAHRDSLYEQYF
many	TRBV30	.	TRBJ1-6	TGTGCCTGGAGTGAGGGCAGCGCAGTAGTACCCCTCCACTTT	CAWSEGSAVVPLHF
few	TRBV12-3/TRBV12-4	TRBD1	TRBJ2-5	TGTGCCAGCAGTTTGTGGTTAGGGGGACAGGGGTTGCGGGAGACCCAGTACTTC	CASSLWLGGQGLRETQYF
.	TRBV10-2	.	TRBJ1-5	TGCGCCAGCGGGACGGGCAATCAGCCCCAGCATTTT	CASGTGNQPQHF
many	TRBV3-1	.	TRBJ1-1	TGTGCCAGCAGCCGGAAAAGGGTGAACACTGAAGCTTTCTTT	CASSRKRVNTEAFF
.	TRBV5-1	TRBD2	TRBJ2-3	TGCGCCAGCAGCTTGGAAGGCGGGGGGGGAGATACGCAGTATTTT	CASSLEGGGGDTQYF
many	TRBV30	.	TRBJ2-7	TGTGCCTGGAACCCGGGGGCGGTATACGAGCAGTACTTC	CAWNPGAVYEQYF
.	TRBV3-1	.	TRBJ2-3	TGTGCCAGCAGCCCGTGGTCCCCCGGGGCCCCAGATACGCAGTATTTT	CASSPWSPGAPDTQYF
.	TRBV20-1	.	TRBJ1-2	TGCAGTGCTAGAGCCGGAGATAACTATGGCTACACCTTC	CSARAGDNYGYTF
many	TRBV5-1	TRBD2	TRBJ2-2	TGCGCCAGCAGCTTGGCCGGTCGCGGGAGTGGCACCGGGGAGCTGTTTTTT	CASSLAGRGSGTGELFF
many	TRBV12-5	.	TRBJ2-3	TGTGCTAGTGGTGGGGTCCTAAGCACAGATACGCAGTATTTT	CASGGVLSTDTQYF
many	TRBV20-1	TRBD1	TRBJ2-7	TGCAGTGCTAGGGACAGGGCCGCCTACGAGCAGTACTTC	CSARDRAAYEQYF
.	TRBV5-6	TRBD1	TRBJ1-3	TGTGCCAGCAGCCGGGACAGAGGCTCTGGAAACACCATATATTTT	CASSRDRGSGNTIYF
many	TRBV20-1	.	TRBJ2-7	TGCAGTGCTAGAGATCCCGGGGTATACGAGCAGTACTTC	CSARDPGVYEQYF
many	TRBV11-2	.	TRBJ2-3	TGTGCCAGCAGCTTAATGGGAGCAACTAGCACAGATACGCAGTATTTT	CASSLMGATSTDTQYF
many	TRBV3-1	TRBD2	TRBJ2-1	TGTGCCAGCAGCCAAGTTCCGGGACTATCCTACAATGAGCAGTTCTTC	CASSQVPGLSYNEQFF
many	TRBV5-1	TRBD2	TRBJ2-7	TGCGCCAGCAGCTCATCAGCGGGAGTACCTGAAGAGCAGTACTTC	CASSSSAGVPEEQYF
many	TRBV29-1	.	TRBJ1-1	TGCAGCGTCCTCCCCGGGGAAGGTGATGAAGCTTTCTTT	CSVLPGEGDEAFF
many	TRBV2	.	TRBJ2-3	TGTGCCAGCAAACCAGTCGGCACAGATACGCAGTATTTT	CASKPVGTDTQYF
.	TRBV20-1	.	TRBJ1-2	TGCAGTGCCCCAGCTGGGGGGAGGGACTATGGCTACACCTTC	CSAPAGGRDYGYTF
.	TRBV30	TRBD2	TRBJ2-1	TGTGTCTCACTAACCGGGACTAGCGGGAGAGGTGAGCAGTTCTTC	CVSLTGTSGRGEQFF
many	TRBV28	.	TRBJ1-2	TGTGCCAGCAGTCTCTTCGTTGAAGCCTTCTATGGCTACACCTTC	CASSLFVEAFYGYTF
many	TRBV4-3	.	TRBJ2-7	TGCGCCAGCAGCCAAGATACCGATCGTACCGTGGACGAGCAGTACTTC	CASSQDTDRTVDEQYF
many	TRBV20-1	TRBD1	TRBJ1-4	TGCAGTGCTCGTGATGGGACAGGGAATGAAAAACTGTTTTTT	CSARDGTGNEKLFF
few	TRBV7-9	.	TRBJ2-1	TGTGCCAGCAGCGCGGCCGGGGGGCCGTACTCTGAGCAGTTCTTC	CASSAAGGPYSEQFF
few	TRBV30	TRBD2	TRBJ2-1	TGTGCCTGTAGCGGGTTGGCCTACAATGAGCAGTTCTTC	CACSGLAYNEQFF
once	TRBV9	.	TRBJ1-2	TGTGCCAGCAGCGTGGGTCAGGGAGGGAGGTATGGCTACACCTTC	CASSVGQGGRYGYTF
many	TRBV13	.	TRBJ1-2	TGTGCCAGCAGTGGAGGGGGTTCCAACTATGGCTACACCTTC	CASSGGGSNYGYTF
.	TRBV4-2	.	TRBJ2-2	TGTGCCAGCAGCAGAGGACTATCTACCGGGGAGCTGTTTTTT	CASSRGLSTGELFF
many	TRBV30	.	TRBJ2-3	TGTGCCTGGACGGTTTTGGATACGCAGTATTTT	CAWTVLDTQYF
many	TRBV20-1	.	TRBJ2-7	TGCAGTGCTAGTGTTGGTAACGGCGAGCAGTACTTC	CSASVGNGEQYF
.	TRBV5-1	TRBD1	TRBJ1-3	TGCGCCAGCAGCTTGGACGGCCAGGGGGCCGGTTCTGGAAACACCATATATTTT	CASSLDGQGAGSGNTIYF
few	TRBV25-1	.	TRBJ1-2	TGTGCCAGCAGTGACGGTCTATTGTATGGCTACACCTTC	CASSDGLLYGYTF
.	TRBV5-6	.	TRBJ2-7	TGTGCCAGCAGCCGTTTGCAGGGACCCTTCGCATACGAGCAGTACTTC	CASSRLQGPFAYEQYF
.	TRBV5-1	TRBD1	TRBJ2-1	TGCGCCAGCAGCTTGGGTGACAGGGCTGGGCAGTTCTTC	CASSLGDRAGQFF
many	TRBV2	.	TRBJ1-5	TGTGCCAGCAGTGTGCGTAATCAGCCCCAGCATTTT	CASSVRNQPQHF
many	TRBV3-1	.	TRBJ2-5	TGTGCCAGCAGCCGCTTTTCCGGGTACCAAGAGACCCAGTACTTC	CASSRFSGYQETQYF